This TCR beta chain originates from a study of blood T cells in healthy people across ages. Around 9 milliliters of peripheral blood were drawn from each donor into EDTA-treated tubes. The V gene lost 5 bases and the J gene lost 8 bases, with 24 bases spanning the gap. The CDR3 covers 16 residues. Germline lookup yields CDR1 SGHTA and CDR2 FQGTGA. The authors ran a second PCR of about 6 to 11 cycles using a sample-barcoded 5' primer and a J-beta primer mix. In TCRdb, the 5' RACE reads were re-called with MiXCR into one record per CDR3 protein. The sample includes around 1,000,000 distinct CDR3 sequences, 20% to 25% seen only once; the top ten take approximately 0.71%. The same data also went into a second study, on T cells of mothers and their children. That investigation notes: Reads obtained per mother exceeded 9.5 million TCR beta CDR3 reads, with some 3 million obtained per child. The study found slightly higher but non-significant overlap in related versus unrelated mother-child pairs.

V gene TRBV7-3 combines with J gene TRBJ1-2; the D gene is possibly TRBD1 (6 bases). This clonotype originated in a girl aged 2 to 9 in good health. Material: blood. The CDR3 here is CASSRQGKTWTVGYTF. The CDR3 DNA reads TGTGCCAGCAGCCGTCAGGGGAAGACCTGGACAGTCGGCTACACCTTC.